The rows below give T cell receptor beta chains drawn from one sample of a study of chronic HIV infection and antiretroviral therapy. TCRdb analysed the 5' RACE reads with MiXCR anew, one entry per CDR3 protein. The table lists some 37,000 distinct CDR3 sequences, 8.2% of them singletons, with 2.9% in the top ten. Sequenced sample: peripheral blood. The receptors stem from an adult who had HIV and had not received antiretroviral therapy, or was an uninfected healthy control (not recorded which). Each CDR3 is given without its conserved first and last residue.

>TRBV11-2|TRBJ2-3
ASSFGLAYTDTQY
>TRBV10-3|TRBJ2-2
AISESKSGLNTGELF
>TRBV12-3/TRBV12-4|TRBJ1-1
ASRRGDGWTEAF
>TRBV6-7|TRBJ2-7
ASSSSGYEQY
>TRBV6-2/TRBV6-3|TRBJ1-5
ASRRANKENQPQH
>TRBV3-1|TRBJ1-1
ASSPHTLDRGRRAF
>TRBV29-1|TRBJ2-3
SVEGSVSTDTQY
>TRBV20-1|TRBJ2-1
SARVLAGVDYNEQF
>TRBV3-1|TRBJ2-7
ASSQGAYEQY
>TRBV28|TRBJ1-4
ASSLVGTNEKLF
>TRBV28|TRBJ1-4
ASSGTRLAKLF
>TRBV4-3|TRBJ2-7
ASSQDRDRVYEQY
>TRBV20-1|TRBJ1-2
SALPDDIYGYT
>TRBV5-5|TRBJ2-7
ASSLTAAAEQY
>TRBV7-9|TRBJ2-2
ASSLMHPGELF
>TRBV7-9|TRBJ2-7
ASSLGVGPYEQY
>TRBV9|TRBJ2-3
ASSVEGRGADTQY
>TRBV3-1|TRBJ2-5
ASSPLTGGQETQY
>TRBV28|TRBJ2-3
ASSRPLSRTDTQY
>TRBV7-8|TRBJ1-5
ASSLADGQPQH
>TRBV6-4|TRBJ2-6
ASSDSRGGANVLT
>TRBV6-5|TRBJ2-3
ASRETSGTTDTQY
>TRBV7-2|TRBJ1-1
ASSWDRNTEAF
>TRBV19|TRBJ2-1
ASKTGAHEQF
>TRBV4-1|TRBJ2-1
ASSQEWELLEQF
>TRBV28|TRBJ1-1
ASRPGGTGGTEAF
>TRBV4-2|TRBJ2-1
ASSQAAGRSYNEQF
>TRBV28|TRBJ2-7
ASKRGSYEQY
>TRBV7-2|TRBJ2-3
ASSLEGWDTQY
>TRBV28|TRBJ2-2
ASNPPGGVTGELF
>TRBV29-1|TRBJ2-7
SGDTGVEQY
>TRBV18|TRBJ2-7
ASSPADIYYEQY
>TRBV7-9|TRBJ1-4
ASSLGDRTT
>TRBV5-1|TRBJ1-2
ASSLEWTPYGYT
>TRBV6-1|TRBJ1-5
ASGYLPRRVFQPQH
>TRBV5-1|TRBJ2-3
ASSLETDTQY
>TRBV20-1|TRBJ1-2
SAPTTDSYGYT
>TRBV20-1|TRBJ2-7
SATGRERLEQY
>TRBV21-1|TRBJ2-7
ASGDKSSYEQY
>TRBV29-1|TRBJ1-1
SVELQAMNTEAF
>TRBV2|TRBJ2-7
ASSDGFTGSYEQY
>TRBV28|TRBJ2-2
ASSGTSGRLHGELF